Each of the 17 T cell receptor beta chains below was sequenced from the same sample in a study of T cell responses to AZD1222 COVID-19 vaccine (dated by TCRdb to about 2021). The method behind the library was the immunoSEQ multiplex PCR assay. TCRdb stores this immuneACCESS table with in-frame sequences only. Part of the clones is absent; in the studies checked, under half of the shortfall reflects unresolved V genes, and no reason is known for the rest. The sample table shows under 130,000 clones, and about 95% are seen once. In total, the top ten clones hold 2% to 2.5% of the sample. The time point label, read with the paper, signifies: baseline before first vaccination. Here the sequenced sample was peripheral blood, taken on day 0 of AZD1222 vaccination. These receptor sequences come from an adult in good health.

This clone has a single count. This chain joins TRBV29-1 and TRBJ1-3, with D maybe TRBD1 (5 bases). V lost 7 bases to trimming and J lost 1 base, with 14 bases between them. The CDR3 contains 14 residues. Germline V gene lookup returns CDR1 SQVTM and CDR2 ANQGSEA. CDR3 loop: CSADPGQSGNTIYF. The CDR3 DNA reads TGCAGCGCTGACCCTGGACAATCTGGAAACACCATATATTTT.

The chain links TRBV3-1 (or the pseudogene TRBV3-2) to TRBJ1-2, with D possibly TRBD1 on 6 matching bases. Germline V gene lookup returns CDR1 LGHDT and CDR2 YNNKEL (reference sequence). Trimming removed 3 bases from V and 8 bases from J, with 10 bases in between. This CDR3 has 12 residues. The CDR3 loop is CASSQGAQGYTF. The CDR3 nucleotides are TGTGCCAGCAGCCAGGGGGCCCAAGGCTACACCTTC.

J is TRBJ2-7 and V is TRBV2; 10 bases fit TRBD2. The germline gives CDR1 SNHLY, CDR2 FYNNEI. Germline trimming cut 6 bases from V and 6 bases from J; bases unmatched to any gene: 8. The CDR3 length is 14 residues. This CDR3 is CASRKALAGAEQYF. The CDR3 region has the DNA TGTGCCAGCAGGAAGGCGCTAGCGGGGGCCGAGCAGTACTTC. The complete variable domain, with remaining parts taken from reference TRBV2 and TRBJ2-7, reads EPEVTQTPSHQVTQMGQEVILRCVPISNHLYFYWYRQILGQKVEFLVSFYNNEISEKSEIFDDQFSVERPDGSNFTLKIRSTKLEDSAMYFCASRKALAGAEQYFGPGTRLTVT.

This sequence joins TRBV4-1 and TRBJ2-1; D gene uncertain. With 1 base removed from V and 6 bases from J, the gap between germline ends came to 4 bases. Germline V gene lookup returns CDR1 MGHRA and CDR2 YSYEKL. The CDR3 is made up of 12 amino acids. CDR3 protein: CASSQGANEQFF. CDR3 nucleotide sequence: TGCGCCAGCAGCCAAGGGGCCAATGAGCAGTTCTTC.

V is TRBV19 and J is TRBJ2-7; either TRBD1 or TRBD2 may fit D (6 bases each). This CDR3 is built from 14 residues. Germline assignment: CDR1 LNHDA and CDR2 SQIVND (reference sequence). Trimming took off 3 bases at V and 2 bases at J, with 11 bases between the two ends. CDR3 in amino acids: CASSITGAPYEQYF. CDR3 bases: TGTGCCAGTAGTATTACGGGGGCTCCCTACGAGCAGTACTTC.

The CDR3 sequence: CASSLLLAGGLKETQYF. In DNA, the CDR3 is TGTGCCAGCAGTTTACTACTAGCGGGAGGTCTAAAAGAGACCCAGTACTTC. V usage is TRBV28 and J usage is TRBJ2-5; 12 positions agree with TRBD2. From germline, CDR1 is MDHEN and CDR2 SYDVKM. This CDR3 contains 17 residues. Trimming cost V 2 bases and J 3 bases; bases outside gene matches: 7.

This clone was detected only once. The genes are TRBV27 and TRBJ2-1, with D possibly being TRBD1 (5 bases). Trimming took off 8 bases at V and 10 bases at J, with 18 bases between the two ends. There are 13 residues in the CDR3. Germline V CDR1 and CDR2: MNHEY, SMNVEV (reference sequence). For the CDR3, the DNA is TGTGCCAGCGGGCAGGGCAGTCTTATGGAGCAGTTCTTC. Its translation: CASGQGSLMEQFF.

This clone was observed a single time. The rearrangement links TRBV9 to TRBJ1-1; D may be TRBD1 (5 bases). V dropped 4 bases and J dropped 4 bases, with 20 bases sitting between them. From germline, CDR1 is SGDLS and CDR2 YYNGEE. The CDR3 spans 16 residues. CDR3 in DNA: TGTGCCAGCAGCCCGACGGCAGCCGGGGGTGGCACTGAAGCTTTCTTT. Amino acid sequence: CASSPTAAGGGTEAFF.

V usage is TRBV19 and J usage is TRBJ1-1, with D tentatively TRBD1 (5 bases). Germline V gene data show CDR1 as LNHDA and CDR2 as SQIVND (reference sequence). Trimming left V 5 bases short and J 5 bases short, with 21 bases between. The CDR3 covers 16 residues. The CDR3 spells CASSRIPGRGSTEAFF. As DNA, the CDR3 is TGTGCCAGTAGTCGAATTCCGGGACGGGGATCGACTGAAGCTTTCTTT.

CDR3 sequence: CASSSQSGRRGYTF. The CDR3 DNA reads TGTGCCAGCAGTTCACAGTCAGGTCGTAGAGGCTACACCTTC. The rearrangement uses TRBV28 and TRBJ1-2; D is uncertain. Germline V gives CDR1 MDHEN, CDR2 SYDVKM. There are 14 residues in the CDR3. Trimming cost V 4 bases and J 8 bases, with 17 bases left between them.

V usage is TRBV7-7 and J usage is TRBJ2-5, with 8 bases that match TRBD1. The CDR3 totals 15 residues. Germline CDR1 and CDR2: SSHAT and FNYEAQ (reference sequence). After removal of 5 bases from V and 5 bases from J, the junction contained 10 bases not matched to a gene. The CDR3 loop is CASSLRTGMRETQYF. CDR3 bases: TGTGCCAGCAGCCTAAGGACAGGGATGAGGGAGACCCAGTACTTC.

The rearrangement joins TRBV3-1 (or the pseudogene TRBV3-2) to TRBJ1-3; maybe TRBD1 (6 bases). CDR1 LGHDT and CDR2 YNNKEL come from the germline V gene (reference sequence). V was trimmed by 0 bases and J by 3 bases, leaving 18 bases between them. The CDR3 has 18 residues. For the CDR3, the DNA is TGTGCCAGCAGCCAAGATTCCGGGGGCGCATCAAATGGAAACACCATATATTTT. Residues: CASSQDSGGASNGNTIYF.

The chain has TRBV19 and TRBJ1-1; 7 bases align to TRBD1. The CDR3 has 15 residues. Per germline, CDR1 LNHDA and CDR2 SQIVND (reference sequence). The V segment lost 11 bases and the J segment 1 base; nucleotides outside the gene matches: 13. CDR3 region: CACDRPGGGNTEAFF. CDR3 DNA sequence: TGTGCCTGCGACCGCCCAGGGGGGGGGAACACTGAAGCTTTCTTT.

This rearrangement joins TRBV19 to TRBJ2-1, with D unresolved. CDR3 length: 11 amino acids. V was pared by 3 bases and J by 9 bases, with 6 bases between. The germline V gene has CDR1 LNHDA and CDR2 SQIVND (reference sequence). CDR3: CASSIEGEQFF. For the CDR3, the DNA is TGTGCCAGTAGTATTGAAGGTGAGCAGTTCTTC.

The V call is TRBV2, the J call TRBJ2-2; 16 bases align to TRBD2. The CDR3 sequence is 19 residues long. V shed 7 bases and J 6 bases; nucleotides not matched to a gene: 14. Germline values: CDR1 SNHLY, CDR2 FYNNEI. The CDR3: CASTNSGTSGRGAPGELFF. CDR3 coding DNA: TGTGCCAGCACTAACTCCGGGACTAGCGGGAGGGGAGCGCCCGGGGAGCTGTTTTTT.

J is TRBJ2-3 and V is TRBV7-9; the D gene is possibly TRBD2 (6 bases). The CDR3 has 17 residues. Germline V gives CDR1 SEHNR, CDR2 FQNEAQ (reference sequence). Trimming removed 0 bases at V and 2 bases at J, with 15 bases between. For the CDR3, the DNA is TGTGCCAGCAGCTTAGCGGGCTTAGCGGAAAACACAGATACGCAGTATTTT. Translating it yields CASSLAGLAENTDTQYF.

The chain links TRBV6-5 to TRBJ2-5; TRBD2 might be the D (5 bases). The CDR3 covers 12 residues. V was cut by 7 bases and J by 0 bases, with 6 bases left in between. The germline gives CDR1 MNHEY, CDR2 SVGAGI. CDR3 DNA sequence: TGTGCCAGCAAGGGAGACCAAGAGACCCAGTACTTC. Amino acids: CASKGDQETQYF.